This TCR beta chain originates from a study of blood T cell repertoires in COVID-19. Study context: Nucleic acid was either cDNA or gDNA, and it came from T cells, B-cell-depleted T cells, or PBMCs.

Clones were sequenced by immunoSEQ multiplex PCR, and TCRdb holds only the in-frame ones, with some missing. The sample lists about 410,000 clones; about 90% were seen once. All enrollees were roughly 18 to 89 years old and from around 25 US areas. Symptom resolution, clearance, or two negative PCRs marked donors in Cohort 3 as recovered. The germline CDR1 and CDR2 sequences are LNHDA and SQIVND (reference sequence). Trimming pared 4 bases from V and 1 base from J, leaving 17 bases between. The CDR3 consists of 16 residues. The chain links TRBV19 to TRBJ2-7; weak D call: TRBD2 (5 bases). The receptor comes from a woman aged 25 to 39 who had recovered from COVID-19. Sequences were obtained from PBMCs or T cells enriched from blood (not recorded which). The CDR3 loop reads CASSTPSVRGSYEQYF. CDR3 sequence (DNA): TGTGCCAGTAGTACCCCATCGGTCCGGGGATCCTACGAGCAGTACTTC. Variable domain in full (rest from reference TRBV19 and TRBJ2-7): DGGITQSPKYLFRKEGQNVTLSCEQNLNHDAMYWYRQDPGQGLRLIYYSQIVNDFQKGDIAEGYSVSREKKESFPLTVTSAQKNPTAFYLCASSTPSVRGSYEQYFGPGTRLTVT.